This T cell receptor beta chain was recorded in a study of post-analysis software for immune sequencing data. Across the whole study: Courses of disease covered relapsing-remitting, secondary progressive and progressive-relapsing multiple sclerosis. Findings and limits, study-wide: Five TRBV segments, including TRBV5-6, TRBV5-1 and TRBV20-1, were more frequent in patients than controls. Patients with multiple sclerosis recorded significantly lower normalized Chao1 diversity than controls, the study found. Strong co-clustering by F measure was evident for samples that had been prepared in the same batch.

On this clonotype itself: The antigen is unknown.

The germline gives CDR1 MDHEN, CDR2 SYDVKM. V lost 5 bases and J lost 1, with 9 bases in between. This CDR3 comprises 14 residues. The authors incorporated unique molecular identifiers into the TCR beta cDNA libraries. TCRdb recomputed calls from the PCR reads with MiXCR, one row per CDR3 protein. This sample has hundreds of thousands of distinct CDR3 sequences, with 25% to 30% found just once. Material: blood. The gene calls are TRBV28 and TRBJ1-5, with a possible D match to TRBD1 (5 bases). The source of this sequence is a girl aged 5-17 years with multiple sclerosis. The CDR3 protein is CASSAQVSNQPQHF. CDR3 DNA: TGTGCCAGCAGTGCACAGGTGAGCAATCAGCCCCAGCATTTT.